The source of this TCR beta chain is a study of PD-1 blockade in classical Hodgkin lymphoma. With regard to this clone: As yet, its antigen is unknown.

Findings and caveats of the study: Lower baseline TCR diversity was reported for newly diagnosed patients than for healthy donors.

No patient escaped relapse after autologous stem cell transplantation, and brentuximab vedotin exposure varied. Assay used: immunoSEQ multiplex PCR; TCRdb lists only in-frame clones, some missing. Of around 11,000 clones listed, 70% to 85% are singletons. The CDR3 is made up of 13 amino acids. Trimming took off 2 bases at V and 4 bases at J, with 8 bases between the two ends. The germline gives CDR1 SGHVS, CDR2 FQNEAQ. The rearrangement links TRBV7-8 to TRBJ1-2, with a weak D call TRBD1 (6 bases). The sample here was peripheral blood mononuclear cells (PBMCs), taken before the second cycle of nivolumab. This receptor was obtained from a human donor with classical Hodgkin lymphoma. CDR3 loop: CASSLTRGYGYTF. The CDR3 bases are TGTGCCAGCAGCTTAACCAGGGGCTATGGCTACACCTTC.